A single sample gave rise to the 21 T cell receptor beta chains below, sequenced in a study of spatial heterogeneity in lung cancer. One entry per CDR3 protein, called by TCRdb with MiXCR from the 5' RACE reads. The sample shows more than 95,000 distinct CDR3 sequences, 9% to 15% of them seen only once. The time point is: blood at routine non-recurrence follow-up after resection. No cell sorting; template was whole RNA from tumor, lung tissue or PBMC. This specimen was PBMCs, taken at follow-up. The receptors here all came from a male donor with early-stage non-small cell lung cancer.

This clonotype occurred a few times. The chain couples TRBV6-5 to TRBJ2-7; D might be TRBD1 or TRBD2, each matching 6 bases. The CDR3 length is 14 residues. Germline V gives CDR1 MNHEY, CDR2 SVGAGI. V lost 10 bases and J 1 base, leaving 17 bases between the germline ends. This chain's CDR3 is CATLRGQESYEQYF. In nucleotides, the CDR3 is TGTGCCACCCTCCGGGGGCAGGAGTCCTACGAGCAGTACTTC.

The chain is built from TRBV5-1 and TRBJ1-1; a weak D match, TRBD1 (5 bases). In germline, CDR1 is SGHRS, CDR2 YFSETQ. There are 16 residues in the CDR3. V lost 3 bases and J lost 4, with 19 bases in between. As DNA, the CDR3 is TGCGCCAGCAGCTCTGGAGTAGGGGTAAGGTCCACTGAAGCTTTCTTT. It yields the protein CASSSGVGVRSTEAFF.

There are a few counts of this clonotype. Written as DNA, the CDR3 is TGTGCCAGCAGTCCGAGGGACAGGGGGTCCTACAATGAGCAGTTCTTC. It codes for CASSPRDRGSYNEQFF. This chain joins TRBV2 and TRBJ2-1; 11 nucleotides agree with TRBD1. The CDR3 is 16 amino acids. With V trimmed by 5 bases and J by 1 base, 4 bases remained unmatched. In germline, CDR1 is SNHLY, CDR2 FYNNEI.

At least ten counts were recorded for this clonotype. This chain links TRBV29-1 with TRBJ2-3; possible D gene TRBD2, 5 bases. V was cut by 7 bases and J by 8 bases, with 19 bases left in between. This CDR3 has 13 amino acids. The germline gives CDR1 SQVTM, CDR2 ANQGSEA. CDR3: CSEKGEIGGTQYF. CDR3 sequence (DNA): TGCAGCGAGAAGGGAGAAATTGGTGGTACGCAGTATTTT.

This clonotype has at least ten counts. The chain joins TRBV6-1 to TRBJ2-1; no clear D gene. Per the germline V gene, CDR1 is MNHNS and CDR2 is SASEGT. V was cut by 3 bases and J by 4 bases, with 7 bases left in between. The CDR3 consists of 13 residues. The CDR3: CASSEGKYNEQFF. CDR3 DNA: TGTGCCAGCAGTGAGGGCAAGTACAATGAGCAGTTCTTC.

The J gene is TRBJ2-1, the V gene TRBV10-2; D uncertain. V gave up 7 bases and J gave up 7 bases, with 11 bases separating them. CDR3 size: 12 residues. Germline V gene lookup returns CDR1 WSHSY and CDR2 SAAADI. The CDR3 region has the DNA TGCGCCAGCAAACGAGAAGTAAATGAGCAGTTCTTC. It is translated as CASKREVNEQFF.

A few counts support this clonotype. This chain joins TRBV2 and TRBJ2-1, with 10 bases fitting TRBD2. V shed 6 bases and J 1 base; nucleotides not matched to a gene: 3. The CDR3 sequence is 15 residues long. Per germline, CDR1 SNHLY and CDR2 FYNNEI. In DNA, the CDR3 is TGTGCCAGCAGAGATAGCGGGGGGTCCTACAATGAGCAGTTCTTC. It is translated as CASRDSGGSYNEQFF.

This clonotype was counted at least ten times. Written as DNA, the CDR3 is TGTGCCAGCAGCCCCTTACGGGGGGACAGCACTGAAGCTTTCTTT. Amino acids: CASSPLRGDSTEAFF. The chain carries TRBV7-9 and TRBJ1-1; 7 bases fit TRBD1. This CDR3 spans 15 amino acids. Germline-derived CDR1 and CDR2 are SEHNR and FQNEAQ (reference sequence). V was pared by 5 bases and J by 4 bases, with 10 bases of the junction left unmatched.

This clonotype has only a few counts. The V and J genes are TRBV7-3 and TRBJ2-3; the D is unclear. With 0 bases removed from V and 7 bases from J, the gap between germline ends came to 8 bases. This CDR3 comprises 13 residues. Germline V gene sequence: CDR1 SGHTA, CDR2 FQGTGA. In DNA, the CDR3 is TGTGCCAGCAGCTTAACCGCCTCTAATACGCAGTATTTT. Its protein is CASSLTASNTQYF.

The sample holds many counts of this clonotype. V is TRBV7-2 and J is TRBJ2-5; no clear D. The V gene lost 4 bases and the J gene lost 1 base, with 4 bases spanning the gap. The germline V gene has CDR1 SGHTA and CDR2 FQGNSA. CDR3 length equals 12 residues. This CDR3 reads CASSSSQETQYF. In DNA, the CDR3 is TGTGCCAGCAGCTCATCCCAAGAGACCCAGTACTTC.

DNA of the CDR3: TGTGCCAGCAGCCCCCGGGAGAGACAGGGGGTCACAGATACGCAGTATTTT. It encodes CASSPRERQGVTDTQYF. This chain uses TRBV21-1 with TRBJ2-3; the table calls TRBD1, which could not be checked here. TRBV21-1 is reported as a pseudogene. The CDR3 is 17 residues long.

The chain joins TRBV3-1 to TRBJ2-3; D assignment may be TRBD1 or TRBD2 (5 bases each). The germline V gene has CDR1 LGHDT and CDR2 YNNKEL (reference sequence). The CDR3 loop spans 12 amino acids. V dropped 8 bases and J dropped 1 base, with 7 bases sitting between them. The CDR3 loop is CASGGGTDTQYF. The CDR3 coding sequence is TGTGCCAGCGGGGGAGGCACAGATACGCAGTATTTT.

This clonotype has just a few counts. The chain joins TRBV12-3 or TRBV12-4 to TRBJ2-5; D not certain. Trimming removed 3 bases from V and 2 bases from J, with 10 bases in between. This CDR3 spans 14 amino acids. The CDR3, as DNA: TGTGCCAGCAGTTTGGGCAGAATACAAGAGACCCAGTACTTC. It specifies CASSLGRIQETQYF.

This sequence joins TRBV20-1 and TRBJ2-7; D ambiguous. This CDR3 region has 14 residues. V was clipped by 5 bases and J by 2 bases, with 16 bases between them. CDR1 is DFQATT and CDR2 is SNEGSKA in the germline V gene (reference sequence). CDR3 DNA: TGCAGTGCTCCTAGACCAACTCCACCCTACGAGCAGTACTTC. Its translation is CSAPRPTPPYEQYF.

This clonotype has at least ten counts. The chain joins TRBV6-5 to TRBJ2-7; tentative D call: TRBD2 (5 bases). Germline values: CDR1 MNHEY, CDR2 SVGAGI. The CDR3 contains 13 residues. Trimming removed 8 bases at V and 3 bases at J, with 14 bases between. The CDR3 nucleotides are TGTGCCAGCTCCCGGGATGCTATCTACGAGCAGTACTTC. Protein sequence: CASSRDAIYEQYF.

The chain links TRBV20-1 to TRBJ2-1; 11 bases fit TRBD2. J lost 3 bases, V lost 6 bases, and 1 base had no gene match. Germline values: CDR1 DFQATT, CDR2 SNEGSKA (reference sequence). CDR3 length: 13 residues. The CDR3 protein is CSATSGSYNEQFF. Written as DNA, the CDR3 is TGCAGTGCCACTAGCGGGAGCTACAATGAGCAGTTCTTC.

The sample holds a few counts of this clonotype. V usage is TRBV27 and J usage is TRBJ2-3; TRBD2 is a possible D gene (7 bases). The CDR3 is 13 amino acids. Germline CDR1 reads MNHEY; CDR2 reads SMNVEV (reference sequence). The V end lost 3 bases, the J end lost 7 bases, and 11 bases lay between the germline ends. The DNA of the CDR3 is TGTGCCAGCAGTTTGGGGGGGCCGTATACGCAGTATTTT. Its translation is CASSLGGPYTQYF.

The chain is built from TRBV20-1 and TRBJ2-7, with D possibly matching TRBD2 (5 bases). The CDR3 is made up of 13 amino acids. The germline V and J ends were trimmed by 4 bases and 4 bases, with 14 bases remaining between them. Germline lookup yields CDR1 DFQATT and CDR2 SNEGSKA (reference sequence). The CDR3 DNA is TGCAGTGCTACTAGCCCCCCAGGTTACGAGCAGTACTTC. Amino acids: CSATSPPGYEQYF.

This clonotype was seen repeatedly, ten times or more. The CDR3 region has the DNA TGTGCCAGCAGCCCCGGGAGGAACTACGAGCAGTACTTC. The encoded protein is CASSPGRNYEQYF. The chain recombines TRBV7-9 with TRBJ2-7, with TRBD2 matching 7 bases. The CDR3 covers 13 residues. V shed 5 bases and J 3 bases; nucleotides not matched to a gene: 4. Germline CDR1 reads SEHNR; CDR2 reads FQNEAQ (reference sequence).

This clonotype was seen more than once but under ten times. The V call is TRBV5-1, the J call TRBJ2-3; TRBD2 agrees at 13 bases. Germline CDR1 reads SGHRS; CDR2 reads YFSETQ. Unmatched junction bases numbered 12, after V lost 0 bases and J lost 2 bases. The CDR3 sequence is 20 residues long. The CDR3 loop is CASSLETSGGPRLNTDTQYF. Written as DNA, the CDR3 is TGCGCCAGCAGCTTGGAGACTAGCGGGGGGCCGAGACTGAACACAGATACGCAGTATTTT.

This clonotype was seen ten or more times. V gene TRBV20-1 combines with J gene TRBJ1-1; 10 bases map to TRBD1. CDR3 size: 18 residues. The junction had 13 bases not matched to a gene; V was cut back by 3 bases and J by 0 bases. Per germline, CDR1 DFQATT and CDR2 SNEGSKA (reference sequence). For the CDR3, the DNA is TGCAGTGCTAGTCCCCGGGACAGGGGCGGAGGTATGAACACTGAAGCTTTCTTT. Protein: CSASPRDRGGGMNTEAFF.